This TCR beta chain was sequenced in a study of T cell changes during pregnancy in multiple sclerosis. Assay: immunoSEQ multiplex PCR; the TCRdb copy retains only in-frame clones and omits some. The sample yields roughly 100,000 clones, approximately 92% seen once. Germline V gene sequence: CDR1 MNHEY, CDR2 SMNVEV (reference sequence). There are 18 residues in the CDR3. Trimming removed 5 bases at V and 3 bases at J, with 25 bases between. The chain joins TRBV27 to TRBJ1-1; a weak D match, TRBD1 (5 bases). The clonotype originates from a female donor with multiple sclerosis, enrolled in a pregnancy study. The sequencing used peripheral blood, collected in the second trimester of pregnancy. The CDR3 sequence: CASSLRRRGVKVDTEAFF. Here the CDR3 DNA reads TGTGCCAGCAGTCTCAGAAGGAGGGGAGTGAAGGTGGACACTGAAGCTTTCTTT.